This section outlines one T cell receptor (beta chain) sequence together with its context. The data were taken from a study of blood T cell repertoires in COVID-19. In the study overall: Samples of COVID-19 (acute and convalescent) were obtained from the United States, Italy and Spain. Sources were T cells, B-cell-depleted T cells, or PBMCs; the material itself was cDNA or gDNA.

As processed by the authors: Reference gene primer amplification in the assay estimated nucleated cell counts. TCRdb keeps only in-frame clones here, not all; method: immunoSEQ multiplex PCR. That table gives V, J and clone size, and the DNA gave D and trimming. The profile shows 35,000 to 45,000 clones, less than 85% of them singletons. The germline V gene has CDR1 MNHEY and CDR2 SMNVEV (reference sequence). The CDR3 has 15 amino acids. V lost 3 bases and J lost 6; bases outside the gene matches: 5. The receptor comes from a man between 65 and 79 years old with acute or convalescent COVID-19. J is TRBJ2-1 and V is TRBV27, with TRBD1 identical over 10 bases. The sequenced sample consisted of peripheral blood. In DNA, the CDR3 is TGTGCCAGCAGTTTGGGGGACAGGGGAATCAATGAGCAGTTCTTC. Translating it yields CASSLGDRGINEQFF.